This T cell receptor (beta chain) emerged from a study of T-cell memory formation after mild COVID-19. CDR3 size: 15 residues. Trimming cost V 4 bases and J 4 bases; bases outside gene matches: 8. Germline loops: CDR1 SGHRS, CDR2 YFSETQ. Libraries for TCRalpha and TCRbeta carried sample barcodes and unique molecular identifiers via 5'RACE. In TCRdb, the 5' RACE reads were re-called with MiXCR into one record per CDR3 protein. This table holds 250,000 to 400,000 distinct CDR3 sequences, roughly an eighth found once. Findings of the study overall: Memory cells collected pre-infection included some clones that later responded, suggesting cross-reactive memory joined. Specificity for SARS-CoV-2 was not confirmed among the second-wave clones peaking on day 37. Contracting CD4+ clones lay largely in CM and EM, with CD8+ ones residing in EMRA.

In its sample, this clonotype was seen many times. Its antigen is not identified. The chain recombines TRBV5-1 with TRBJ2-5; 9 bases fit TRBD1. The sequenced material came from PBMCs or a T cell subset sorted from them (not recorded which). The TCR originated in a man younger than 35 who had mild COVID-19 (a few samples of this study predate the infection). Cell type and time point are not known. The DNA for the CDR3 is TGCGCCAGCAGCACCGGGACAGGGAGGATAGAGACCCAGTACTTC. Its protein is CASSTGTGRIETQYF.